This TCR beta chain was sequenced during a study of blood T cell repertoires in COVID-19. Study-level information: Whether acute or convalescent, the COVID-19 samples came from the United States, Italy and Spain. T cells, B-cell-depleted T cells, or PBMCs provided the cDNA or gDNA that served as material.

Source study methods: For nucleated cells, counts were estimated from reference gene primer amplification. TCRdb keeps only in-frame clones here, not all; method: immunoSEQ multiplex PCR. For V, J and clone size, that table is used; D and trimming come from the DNA. The sample lists 250,000 or so clones, over 75% occurring once. The CDR3 extends over 12 amino acids. Germline loops: CDR1 SNHLY, CDR2 FYNNEI. Trimming took 7 bases from V and 1 from J; bases not matched to a gene: 1. This TCR came from a man aged 30-40 years who had recovered from COVID-19. Specimen: peripheral blood. The chain employs TRBV2 and TRBJ2-7, with 7 bases that match TRBD1. The CDR3 spells CASKGQSYEQYF. CDR3 nucleotides: TGTGCCAGCAAGGGACAGTCCTACGAGCAGTACTTC.